The 11 T cell receptor beta chains below were found in one sample sequenced in a study of shared clonotypes between healthy human individuals. TCRdb's copy holds only in-frame clones and misses some; the assay was immunoSEQ multiplex PCR. The table records around 1 million clones, 76% of them present only once. Sequenced sample: memory CD4+ T cells sorted from blood. Stated subset: CD45RA-negative fraction. These receptors originate from a man aged 18 to 30 in good health.

This clone appeared once. The V and J genes are TRBV30 and TRBJ2-3, with D possibly TRBD2 on 5 matching bases. Germline CDR1 reads GTSNPN; CDR2 reads SVGIG (reference sequence). V was shortened by 2 bases and J by 4 bases, with 10 bases between the two germline ends. The CDR3 sequence is 13 residues long. The CDR3: CAWSKQRADTQYF. CDR3 DNA sequence: TGTGCCTGGAGTAAACAGAGGGCAGATACGCAGTATTTT.

In DNA, the CDR3 is TGTGCCAGCAGCTTAGCTTCCAGCGGGAGGGCAGATACGCAGTATTTT. Residues: CASSLASSGRADTQYF. The chain links TRBV7-9 to TRBJ2-3; 10 bases map to TRBD2. Germline CDR1 is SEHNR and CDR2 is FQNEAQ (reference sequence). V trimming: 0 bases; J trimming: 4 bases; junction bases outside the gene matches: 4. The CDR3 sequence is 16 residues long.

This clone came up a few times. The chain has TRBV19 and TRBJ2-1, with 11 bases fitting TRBD2. Germline V lookup: CDR1 LNHDA, CDR2 SQIVND (reference sequence). The CDR3 is 14 residues long. V dropped 6 bases and J dropped 10; count of bases not matched to a gene: 8. The CDR3 loop reads CASSPLAGVEEQFF. The CDR3, as DNA: TGTGCCAGTAGCCCACTAGCGGGAGTAGAAGAGCAGTTCTTC.

This clone was recorded a few times. The rearrangement joins TRBV19 to TRBJ1-6; 8 nucleotides line up with TRBD1. The trim removed 5 bases at V and 1 base at J, leaving 4 bases unmatched. CDR1 LNHDA and CDR2 SQIVND come from the germline V gene (reference sequence). This CDR3 spans 16 amino acids. In DNA form, the CDR3 reads TGTGCCAGTAGTGGCAGGGGGCAATCCTATAATTCACCCCTCCACTTT. This sequence encodes CASSGRGQSYNSPLHF.

The chain links TRBV5-8 to TRBJ2-7; unclear D gene. This CDR3 has 12 amino acids. V dropped 3 bases and J dropped 0 bases, with 4 bases sitting between them. Looked up from germline, CDR1 is SGHTS and CDR2 is YDEGEE. CDR3 nucleotides: TGTGCCAGCAGCTGGATCTCCTACGAGCAGTACTTC. Translation gives CASSWISYEQYF.

This clone was counted a few times. The genes are TRBV29-1 and TRBJ2-1; the D gene is possibly TRBD2 (5 bases). Per germline, CDR1 SQVTM and CDR2 ANQGSEA. Trimming cost V 4 bases and J 9 bases, with 10 bases left between them. The CDR3 sequence is 11 residues long. The CDR3 sequence is CSVVLRAEQFF. DNA for the CDR3: TGCAGCGTTGTGTTGAGGGCTGAGCAGTTCTTC.

V usage is TRBV6-4 and J usage is TRBJ1-1, with D tentatively TRBD1 (5 bases). Trimming pared 4 bases from V and 3 bases from J, leaving 9 bases between. Germline lookup yields CDR1 MRHNA and CDR2 SNTAGT. This CDR3 comprises 13 residues. CDR3 loop: CASSAGRDTEAFF. The CDR3, as DNA: TGTGCCAGCAGTGCAGGGAGGGACACTGAAGCTTTCTTT.

The chain combines TRBV27 with TRBJ2-3; no reliable D call. The CDR3 covers 14 residues. V was pared by 6 bases and J by 2 bases, with 12 bases between. CDR1 and CDR2 from the germline V gene are MNHEY and SMNVEV (reference sequence). Written as DNA, the CDR3 is TGTGCCAGCAGAGAACGACCCTTCACAGATACGCAGTATTTT. Protein product: CASRERPFTDTQYF.

In its sample, this clone was seen a few times. A far larger clone is one base from this, pointing to a likely read error. V usage is TRBV6-1 and J usage is TRBJ1-1; no firm D call. V was shortened by 3 bases and J by 1 base, with 0 bases between the two germline ends. CDR1 MNHNS and CDR2 SASEGT come from the germline V gene. The CDR3 totals 11 residues. The CDR3 is CASSENTEAFF. CDR3 coding DNA: TGTGCCAGCAGTGAGAACACTGAAGCTTTCTTT.

The chain joins TRBV7-2 to TRBJ1-2; D may be TRBD1 (5 bases). The germline V gene has CDR1 SGHTA and CDR2 FQGNSA. The CDR3 is 14 amino acids. V shed 3 bases and J shed 2 bases, with 10 bases lying between them. CDR3 nucleotides: TGTGCCAGCAGCTTCGAGGCAGGGAACTATGGCTACACCTTC. Its translation is CASSFEAGNYGYTF.

This clone was picked up a small number of times. The gene calls are TRBV2 and TRBJ1-4; the match to TRBD1 covers 8 bases. There are 14 residues in the CDR3. The germline CDR1 and CDR2 sequences are SNHLY and FYNNEI. After removal of 4 bases from V and 8 bases from J, the junction contained 6 bases not matched to a gene. CDR3 residues: CASSAQGDGEKLFF. The CDR3 DNA follows: TGTGCCAGCAGTGCACAGGGGGACGGAGAAAAACTGTTTTTT.